Sequencing of this T cell receptor (beta chain) was carried out in a study of blood T cell repertoires in COVID-19. In the study overall: Acute and convalescent COVID-19 samples came from the United States, Italy and Spain. From T cells, B-cell-depleted T cells, or PBMCs came the material, which was cDNA or gDNA.

Profiling relied on immunoSEQ multiplex PCR, and the TCRdb table lists in-frame clones only, not all of them. The sample records 180,000 or so clones, approximately 85% being singletons. CDR3 length: 15 residues. The V gene's germline CDR1 is LNHDA and CDR2 SQIVND (reference sequence). V was pared by 1 base and J by 0 bases, with 7 bases between. This clone has a handful of counts. The TCR comes from a woman of 80 years or more with acute or convalescent COVID-19. Material for sequencing was peripheral blood. V usage is TRBV19 and J usage is TRBJ2-1; a possible D gene is TRBD1 (5 bases). As DNA, the CDR3 is TGTGCCAGTAGTATAGCTACAGGCTCCTACAATGAGCAGTTCTTC. It translates to CASSIATGSYNEQFF.